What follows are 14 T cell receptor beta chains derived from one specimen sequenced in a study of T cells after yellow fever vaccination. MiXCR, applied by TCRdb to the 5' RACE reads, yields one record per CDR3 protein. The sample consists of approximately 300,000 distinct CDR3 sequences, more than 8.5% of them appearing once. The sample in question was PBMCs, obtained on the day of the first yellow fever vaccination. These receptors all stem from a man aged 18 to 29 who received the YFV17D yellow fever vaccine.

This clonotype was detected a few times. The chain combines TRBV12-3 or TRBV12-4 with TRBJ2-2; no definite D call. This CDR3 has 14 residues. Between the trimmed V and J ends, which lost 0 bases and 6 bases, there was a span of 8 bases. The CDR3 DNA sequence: TGTGCCAGCAGTTTAGCGCCGATTTCCGGGGAGCTGTTTTTT. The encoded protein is CASSLAPISGELFF.

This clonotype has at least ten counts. CDR3 nucleotides: TGTGCCAGCAGCTTAGAGTCAGGGTACAATGAGCAGTTCTTC. Translated: CASSLESGYNEQFF. V gene TRBV7-2 combines with J gene TRBJ2-1, with D possibly matching TRBD1 (5 bases). V was trimmed by 1 base and J by 4 bases, leaving 8 bases between them. Germline lookup yields CDR1 SGHTA and CDR2 FQGNSA. The length of the CDR3 is 14 residues.

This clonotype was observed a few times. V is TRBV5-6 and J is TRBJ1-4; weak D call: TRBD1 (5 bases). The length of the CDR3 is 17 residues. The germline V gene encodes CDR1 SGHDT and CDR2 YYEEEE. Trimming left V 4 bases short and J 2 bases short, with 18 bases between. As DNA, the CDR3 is TGTGCCAGCAGCGCCCAGGGCTGGGTCTCGACTAATGAAAAACTGTTTTTT. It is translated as CASSAQGWVSTNEKLFF. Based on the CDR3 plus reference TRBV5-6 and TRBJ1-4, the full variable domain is DAGVTQSPTHLIKTRGQQVTLRCSPKSGHDTVSWYQQALGQGPQFIFQYYEEEERQRGNFPDRFSGHQFPNYSSELNVNALLLGDSALYLCASSAQGWVSTNEKLFFGSGTQLSVL.

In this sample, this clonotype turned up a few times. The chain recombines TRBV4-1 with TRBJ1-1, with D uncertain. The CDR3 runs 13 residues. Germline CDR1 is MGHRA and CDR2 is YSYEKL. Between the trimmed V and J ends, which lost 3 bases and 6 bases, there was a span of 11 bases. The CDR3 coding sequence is TGCGCCAGCAGCCAGCCCCACGGTGCTGAAGCTTTCTTT. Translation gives CASSQPHGAEAFF.

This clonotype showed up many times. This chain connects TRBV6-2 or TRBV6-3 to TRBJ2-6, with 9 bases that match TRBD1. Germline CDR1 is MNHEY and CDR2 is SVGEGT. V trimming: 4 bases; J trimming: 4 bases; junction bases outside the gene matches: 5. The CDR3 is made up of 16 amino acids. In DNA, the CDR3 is TGTGCCAGCAGTTCCGGGACAGGGACCGGGGCCAACGTCCTGACTTTC. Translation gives CASSSGTGTGANVLTF.

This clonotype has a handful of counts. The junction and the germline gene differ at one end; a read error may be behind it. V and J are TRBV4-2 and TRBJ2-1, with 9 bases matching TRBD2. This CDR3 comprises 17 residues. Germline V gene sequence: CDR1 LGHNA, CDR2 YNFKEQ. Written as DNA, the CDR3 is TGTGCCAGCAGCCAACCTCCCGGGACTAGCTCCCACAATGAGCAGTTCTTC. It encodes CASSQPPGTSSHNEQFF.

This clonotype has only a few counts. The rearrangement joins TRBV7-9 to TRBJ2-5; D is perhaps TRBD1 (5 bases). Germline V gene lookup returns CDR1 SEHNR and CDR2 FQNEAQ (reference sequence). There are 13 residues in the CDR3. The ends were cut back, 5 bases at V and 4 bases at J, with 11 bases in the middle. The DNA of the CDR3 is TGTGCCAGCAGCCTGAATACAGGAGAGACCCAGTACTTC. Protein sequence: CASSLNTGETQYF.

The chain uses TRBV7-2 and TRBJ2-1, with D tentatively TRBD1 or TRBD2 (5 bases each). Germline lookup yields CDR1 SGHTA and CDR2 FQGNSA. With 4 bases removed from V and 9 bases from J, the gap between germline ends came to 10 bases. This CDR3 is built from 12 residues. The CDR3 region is CASSSYGGEQFF. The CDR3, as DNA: TGTGCCAGCAGCTCGTATGGGGGTGAGCAGTTCTTC.

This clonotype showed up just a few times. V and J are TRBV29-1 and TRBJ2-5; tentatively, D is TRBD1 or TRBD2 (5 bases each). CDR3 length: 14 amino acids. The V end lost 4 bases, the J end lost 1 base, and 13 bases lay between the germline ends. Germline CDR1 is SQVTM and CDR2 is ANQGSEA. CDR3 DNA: TGCAGCGTTGGGAAACAGGACTTCCAAGAGACCCAGTACTTC. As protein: CSVGKQDFQETQYF. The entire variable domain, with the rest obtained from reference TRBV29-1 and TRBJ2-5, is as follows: SAVISQKPSRDICQRGTSLTIQCQVDSQVTMMFWYRQQPGQSLTLIATANQGSEATYESGFVIDKFPISRPNLTFSTLTVSNMSPEDSSIYLCSVGKQDFQETQYFGPGTRLLVL.

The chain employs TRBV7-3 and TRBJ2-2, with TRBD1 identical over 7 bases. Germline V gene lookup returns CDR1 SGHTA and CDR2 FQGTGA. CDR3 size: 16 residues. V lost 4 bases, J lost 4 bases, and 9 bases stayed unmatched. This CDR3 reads CASSYTGVSGTGELFF. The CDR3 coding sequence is TGTGCCAGCAGCTACACAGGGGTGAGCGGCACCGGGGAGCTGTTTTTT.

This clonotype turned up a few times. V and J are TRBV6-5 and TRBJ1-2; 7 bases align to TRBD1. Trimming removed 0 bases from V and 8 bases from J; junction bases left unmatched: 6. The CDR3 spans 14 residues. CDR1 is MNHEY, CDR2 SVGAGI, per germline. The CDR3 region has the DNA TGTGCCAGCAGTTACTCGAGGCAGGGGGACGGCTACACCTTC. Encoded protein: CASSYSRQGDGYTF.

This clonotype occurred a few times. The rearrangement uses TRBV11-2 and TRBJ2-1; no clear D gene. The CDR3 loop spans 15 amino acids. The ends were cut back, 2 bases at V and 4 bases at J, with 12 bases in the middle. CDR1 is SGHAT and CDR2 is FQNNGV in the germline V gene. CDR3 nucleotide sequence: TGTGCCAGCAGCTTATGGGGTCACCTTTACAATGAGCAGTTCTTC. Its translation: CASSLWGHLYNEQFF. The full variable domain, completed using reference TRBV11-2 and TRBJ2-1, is EAGVAQSPRYKIIEKRQSVAFWCNPISGHATLYWYQQILGQGPKLLIQFQNNGVVDDSQLPKDRFSAERLKGVDSTLKIQPAKLEDSAVYLCASSLWGHLYNEQFFGPGTRLTVL.

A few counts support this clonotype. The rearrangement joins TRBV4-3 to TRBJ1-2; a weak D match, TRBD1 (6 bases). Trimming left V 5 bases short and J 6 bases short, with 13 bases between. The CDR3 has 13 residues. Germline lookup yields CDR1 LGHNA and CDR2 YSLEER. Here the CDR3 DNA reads TGCGCCAGCAGCACTCTACAGGGAAATGGCTACACCTTC. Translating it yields CASSTLQGNGYTF.

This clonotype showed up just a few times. Written as DNA, the CDR3 is TGCGCCAGCAGCCGCGACAGGGGTATCACTGAAGCTTTCTTT. Protein: CASSRDRGITEAFF. The rearrangement uses TRBV4-3 and TRBJ1-1; 8 bases fit TRBD1. The germline gives CDR1 LGHNA, CDR2 YSLEER. Trimming took 4 bases from V and 4 from J; bases not matched to a gene: 5. This CDR3 has 14 amino acids.